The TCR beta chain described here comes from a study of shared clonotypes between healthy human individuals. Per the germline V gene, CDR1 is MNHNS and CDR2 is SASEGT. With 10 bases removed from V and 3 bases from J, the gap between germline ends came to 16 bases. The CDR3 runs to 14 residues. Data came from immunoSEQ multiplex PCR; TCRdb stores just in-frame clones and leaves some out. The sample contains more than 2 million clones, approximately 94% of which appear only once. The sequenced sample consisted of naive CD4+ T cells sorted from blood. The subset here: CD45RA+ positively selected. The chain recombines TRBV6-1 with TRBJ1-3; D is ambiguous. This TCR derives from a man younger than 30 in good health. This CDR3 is CATKVSGGGNTIYF. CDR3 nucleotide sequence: TGTGCCACCAAAGTATCTGGTGGTGGAAACACCATATATTTT.